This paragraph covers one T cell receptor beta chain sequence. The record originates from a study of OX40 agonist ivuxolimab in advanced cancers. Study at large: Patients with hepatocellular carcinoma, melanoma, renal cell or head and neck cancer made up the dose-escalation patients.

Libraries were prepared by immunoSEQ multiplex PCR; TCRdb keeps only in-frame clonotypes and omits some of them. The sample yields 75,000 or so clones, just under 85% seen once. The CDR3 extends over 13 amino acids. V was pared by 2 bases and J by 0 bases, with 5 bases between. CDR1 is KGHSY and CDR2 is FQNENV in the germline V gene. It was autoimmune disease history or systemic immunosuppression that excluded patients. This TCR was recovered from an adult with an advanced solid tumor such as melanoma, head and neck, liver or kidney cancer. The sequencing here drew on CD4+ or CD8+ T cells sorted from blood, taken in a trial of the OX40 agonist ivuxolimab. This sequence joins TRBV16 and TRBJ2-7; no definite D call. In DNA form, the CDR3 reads TGTGCCAGCAGCCAAGTAAACTCCTACGAGCAGTACTTC. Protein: CASSQVNSYEQYF.